This T cell receptor beta chain is from a study of blood T cells in healthy people across ages (dated by TCRdb to the mid-2010s). Notes on the research overall: Template switching captured roughly one uniquely barcoded TCR beta cDNA molecule per two T cells in model experiments. Using the same blood draw, the study looked at two additional independent replicas of 1 million unique cDNA reads for two donors, one aged 18 to 30 and the other aged 80 or older. To track age-related changes in TCR beta repertoire diversity, the study relied on deep sequencing normalized with unique cDNA molecular identifiers. The donors were divided into four age groups: young (average around 15 years), middle-aged (about 40), aged (approximately 64) and long-lived (around 87). To avoid experimental bias, donors of different ages were spread randomly across the sequencing lanes. The investigation overall reported the following: Compared with the aged group, the long-lived group had more naive CD4+ T cells, fewer expanded clones and increased TCR diversity, suggesting age selection. Because the CMV infection status of the donors was unknown, age-related changes in expanded clonotypes may potentially have been confounded. As age increased, observed TCR beta diversity per million T cells dropped in a roughly linear way, and a significant reduction was already evident by age 40. The percentage of naive T cells measured by flow cytometry correlated strongly with observed TCR beta diversity. Bulk unsorted PBMC profiling prevented conclusive comparison of naive and antigen-experienced compartments. Estimates of total diversity from one million sequenced T cells were regarded as lower bounds and underestimates.

Donors were 40 or so systemically healthy Caucasian individuals from Russia aged about 6 to 100 years. Each donor gave about 10 milliliters of peripheral blood, drawn into EDTA-treated Vacutainer tubes. PBMCs were isolated by Ficoll-Paque density-gradient centrifugation, with at least 6 million obtained per sample. Total RNA was extracted from PBMCs with Trizol reagent, with at least 6 micrograms obtained per sample. The percentages of naive CD45RAhigh/CD27high T cells were determined by flow cytometry on a PBMC aliquot from every donor. The CDR3 spans 14 residues, from the cysteine through the phenylalanine. Just CDR3 DNA is preserved here, 42 bases in frame from base 1. The trim is 0 bases for V and 1 base for J, with a gap of 6 bases between the germline ends. CDR1 and CDR2 are read off the germline V gene as ENHRY and SYGVKD. The protocol used for the library was 5' RACE. This sample was sequenced with an Illumina HiSeq 2500. A second PCR of about 6 to 11 cycles was run with a J-beta primer mix and a sample-barcoded 5' primer. Each TCR beta cDNA molecule received a unique molecular identifier from a template-switch 5' adaptor carrying 12 random nucleotides. Each sample yielded at least 2.5 million CDR3-containing paired-end reads. The Mint cDNA synthesis kit, primed by a TRBC-specific oligonucleotide, was used to synthesize first-strand cDNA from all RNA. All cDNA was treated with uracil-DNA glycosylase and then went through a first 18-cycle PCR with the universal primers M1SS and BC2_uni_R. As for the original processing: For normalization, 1 million high-quality reads were randomly selected from each sample, with every read carrying a distinct molecular identifier. Instead of being binned into consensus sequences, reads that shared molecular identifiers were thrown out. MiTCR, with a Q25 quality threshold and the strictest error-elimination algorithm, was used for CDR3 identification, clonotype clustering and error correction. A nonparametric unseen species model with Euler transformation was used to estimate lower-bound total TCR beta diversity. TCRdb reprocessing: public reads trimmed at Q25 with fastp, clones called with MiXCR, in-frame beta chains kept. Rows are unified per CDR3 protein, each entry keeping the most common DNA and genes. The V and J calls were determined by TCRdb, not by the authors. The sample profile shows approximately 1.5 million distinct CDR3 sequences; 42% of them were found once. Around 4% of the sample comes from the top ten.

A remark on this clonotype: It lacks a known antigen. Per-base qualities were not stored, and no clone one base away is much larger.

The sample taken for sequencing was blood. The rearrangement joined TRBV10-3 to TRBJ1-1, with a weak D call of TRBD1 (6 bases match). The TCR sequence derives from a woman under 30 in good health. The DNA sequence is TGTGCCATCAGTGAGTCGACAGGGAACACTGAAGCTTTCTTT. Translation gives CAISESTGNTEAFF.